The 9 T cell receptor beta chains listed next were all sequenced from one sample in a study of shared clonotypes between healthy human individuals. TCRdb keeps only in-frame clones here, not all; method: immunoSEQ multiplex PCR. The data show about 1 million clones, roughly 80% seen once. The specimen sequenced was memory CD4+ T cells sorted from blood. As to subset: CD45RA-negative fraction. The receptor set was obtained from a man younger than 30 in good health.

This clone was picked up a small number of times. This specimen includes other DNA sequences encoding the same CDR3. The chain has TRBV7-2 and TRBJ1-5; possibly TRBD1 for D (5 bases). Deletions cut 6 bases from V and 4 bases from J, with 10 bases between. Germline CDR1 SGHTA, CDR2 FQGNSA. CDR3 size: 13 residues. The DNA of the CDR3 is TGTGCCAGCAGTATTAGGGGAAATCAGCCCCAGCATTTT. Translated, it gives CASSIRGNQPQHF. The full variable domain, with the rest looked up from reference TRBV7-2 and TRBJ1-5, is GAGVSQSPSNKVTEKGKDVELRCDPISGHTALYWYRQSLGQGLEFLIYFQGNSAPDKSGLPSDRFSAERTGGSVSTLTIQRTQQEDSAVYLCASSIRGNQPQHFGDGTRLSIL.

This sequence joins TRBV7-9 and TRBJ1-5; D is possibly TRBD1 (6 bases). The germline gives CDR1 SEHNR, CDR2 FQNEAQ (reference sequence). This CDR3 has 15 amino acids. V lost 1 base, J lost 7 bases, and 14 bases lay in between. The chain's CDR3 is CASSLGWTGGQPQHF. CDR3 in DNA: TGTGCCAGCAGCTTAGGATGGACGGGGGGCCAGCCCCAGCATTTT.

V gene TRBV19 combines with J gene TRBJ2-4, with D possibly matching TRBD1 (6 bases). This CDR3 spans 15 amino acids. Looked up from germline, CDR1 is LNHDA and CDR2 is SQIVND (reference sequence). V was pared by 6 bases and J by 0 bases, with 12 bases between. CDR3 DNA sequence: TGTGCCAGTAGGGACAGAATTCTAGCCAAAAACATTCAGTACTTC. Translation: CASRDRILAKNIQYF.

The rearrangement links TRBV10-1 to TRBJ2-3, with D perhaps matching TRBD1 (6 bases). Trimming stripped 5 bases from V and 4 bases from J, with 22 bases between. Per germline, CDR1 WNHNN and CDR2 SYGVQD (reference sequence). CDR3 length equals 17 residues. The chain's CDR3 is CASSPFRGASIADTQYF. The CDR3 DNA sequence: TGCGCCAGCAGTCCGTTCAGGGGCGCGAGTATCGCAGATACGCAGTATTTT.

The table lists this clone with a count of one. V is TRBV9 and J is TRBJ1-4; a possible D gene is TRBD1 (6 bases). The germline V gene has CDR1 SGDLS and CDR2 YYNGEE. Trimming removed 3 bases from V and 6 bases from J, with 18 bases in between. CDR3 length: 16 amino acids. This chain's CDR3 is CASSGPQGKWDEKLFF. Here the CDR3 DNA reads TGTGCCAGCAGCGGACCACAGGGAAAGTGGGATGAAAAACTGTTTTTT.

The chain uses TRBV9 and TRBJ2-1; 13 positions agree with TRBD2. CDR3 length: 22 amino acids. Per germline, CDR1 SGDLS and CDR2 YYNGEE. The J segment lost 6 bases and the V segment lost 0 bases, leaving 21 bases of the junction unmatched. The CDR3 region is CASSVEMKKGLAGPSSLNEQFF. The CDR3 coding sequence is TGTGCCAGCAGCGTAGAGATGAAGAAGGGACTAGCGGGACCGTCCTCTCTCAATGAGCAGTTCTTC.

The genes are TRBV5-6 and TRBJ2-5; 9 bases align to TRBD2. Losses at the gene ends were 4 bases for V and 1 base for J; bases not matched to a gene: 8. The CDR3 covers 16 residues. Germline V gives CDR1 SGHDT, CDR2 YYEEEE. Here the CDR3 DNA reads TGTGCCAGCAGCCCCGACCTAGCGGGAATCCAAGAGACCCAGTACTTC. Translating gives CASSPDLAGIQETQYF.

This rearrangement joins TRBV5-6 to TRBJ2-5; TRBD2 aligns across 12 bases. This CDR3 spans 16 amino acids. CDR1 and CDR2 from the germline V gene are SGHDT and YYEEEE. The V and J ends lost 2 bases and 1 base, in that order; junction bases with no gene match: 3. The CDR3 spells CASSLGLAGRQETQYF. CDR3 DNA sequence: TGTGCCAGCAGCTTAGGACTAGCGGGACGCCAAGAGACCCAGTACTTC.

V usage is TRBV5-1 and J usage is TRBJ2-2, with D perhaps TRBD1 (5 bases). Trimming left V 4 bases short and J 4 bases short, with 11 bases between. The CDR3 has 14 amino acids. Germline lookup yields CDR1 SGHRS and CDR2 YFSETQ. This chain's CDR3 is CASSQTVGTGELFF. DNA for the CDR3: TGCGCCAGCAGCCAGACAGTGGGCACCGGGGAGCTGTTTTTT.